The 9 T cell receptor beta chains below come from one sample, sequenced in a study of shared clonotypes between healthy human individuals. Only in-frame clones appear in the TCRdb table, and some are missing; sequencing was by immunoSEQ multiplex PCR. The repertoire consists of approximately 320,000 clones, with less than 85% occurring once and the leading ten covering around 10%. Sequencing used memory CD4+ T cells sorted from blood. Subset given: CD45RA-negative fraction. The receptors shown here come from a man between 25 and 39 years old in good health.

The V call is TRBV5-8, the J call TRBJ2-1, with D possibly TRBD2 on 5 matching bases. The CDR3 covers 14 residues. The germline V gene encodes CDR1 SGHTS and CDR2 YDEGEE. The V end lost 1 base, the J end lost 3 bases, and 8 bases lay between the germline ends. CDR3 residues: CASSLRDNYNEQFF. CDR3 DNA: TGTGCCAGCAGCTTGCGGGATAACTACAATGAGCAGTTCTTC.

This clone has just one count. CDR3: CASSQGPWDSSYEQYF. The CDR3 DNA sequence: TGCGCCAGCAGCCAAGGGCCCTGGGACAGCTCCTACGAGCAGTACTTC. The rearrangement joins TRBV4-1 to TRBJ2-7; TRBD1 agrees at 7 bases. Germline V gene data show CDR1 as MGHRA and CDR2 as YSYEKL. The CDR3 has 16 amino acids. The V segment lost 1 base and the J segment 0 bases; nucleotides outside the gene matches: 6.

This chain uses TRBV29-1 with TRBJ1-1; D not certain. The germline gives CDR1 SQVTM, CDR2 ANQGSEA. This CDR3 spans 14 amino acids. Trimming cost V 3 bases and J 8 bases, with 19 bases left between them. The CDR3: CSVDKRMVGGEAFF. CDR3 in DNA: TGCAGCGTTGACAAGCGGATGGTTGGAGGCGAAGCTTTCTTT.

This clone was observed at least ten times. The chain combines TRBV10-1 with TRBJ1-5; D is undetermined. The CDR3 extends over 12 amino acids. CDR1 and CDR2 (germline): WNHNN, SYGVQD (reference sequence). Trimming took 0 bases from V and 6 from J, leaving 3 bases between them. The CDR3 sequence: CASSESTQPQHF. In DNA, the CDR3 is TGCGCCAGCAGTGAGTCGACTCAGCCCCAGCATTTT.

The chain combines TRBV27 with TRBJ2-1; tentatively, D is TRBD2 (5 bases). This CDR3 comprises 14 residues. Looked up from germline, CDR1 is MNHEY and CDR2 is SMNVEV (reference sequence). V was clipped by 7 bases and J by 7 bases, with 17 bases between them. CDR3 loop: CASTPRGSVNEQFF. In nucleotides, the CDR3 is TGTGCCAGCACCCCTAGAGGGTCCGTAAATGAGCAGTTCTTC.

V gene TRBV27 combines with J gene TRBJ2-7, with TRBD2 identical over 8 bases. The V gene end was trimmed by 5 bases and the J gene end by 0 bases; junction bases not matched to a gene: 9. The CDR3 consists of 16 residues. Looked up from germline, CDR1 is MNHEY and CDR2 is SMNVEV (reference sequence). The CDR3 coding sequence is TGTGCCAGCAGTCAGGGTACTAGCGGAGCCTCCTACGAGCAGTACTTC. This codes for CASSQGTSGASYEQYF.

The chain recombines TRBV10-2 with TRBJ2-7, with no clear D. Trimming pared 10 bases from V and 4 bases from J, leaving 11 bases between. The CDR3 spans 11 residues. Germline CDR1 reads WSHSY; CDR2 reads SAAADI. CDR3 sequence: CATTDGYEQYF. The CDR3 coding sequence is TGCGCCACCACCGACGGATACGAGCAGTACTTC.

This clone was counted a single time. CDR3 sequence: CASRGAREGQETQYF. In nucleotides, the CDR3 is TGTGCCAGCAGGGGCGCCCGGGAGGGCCAAGAGACCCAGTACTTC. This rearrangement joins TRBV28 to TRBJ2-5; 8 nucleotides align to TRBD2. Germline trimming cut 6 bases from V and 1 base from J; bases unmatched to any gene: 7. In germline, CDR1 is MDHEN, CDR2 SYDVKM. The CDR3 is made up of 15 amino acids.

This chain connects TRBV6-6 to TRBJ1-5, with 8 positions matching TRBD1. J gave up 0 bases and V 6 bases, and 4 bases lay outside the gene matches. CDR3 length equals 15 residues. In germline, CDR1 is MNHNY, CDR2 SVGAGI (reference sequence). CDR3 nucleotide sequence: TGTGCCAGCAGAACAGGGGGAAATAGCAATCAGCCCCAGCATTTT. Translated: CASRTGGNSNQPQHF.